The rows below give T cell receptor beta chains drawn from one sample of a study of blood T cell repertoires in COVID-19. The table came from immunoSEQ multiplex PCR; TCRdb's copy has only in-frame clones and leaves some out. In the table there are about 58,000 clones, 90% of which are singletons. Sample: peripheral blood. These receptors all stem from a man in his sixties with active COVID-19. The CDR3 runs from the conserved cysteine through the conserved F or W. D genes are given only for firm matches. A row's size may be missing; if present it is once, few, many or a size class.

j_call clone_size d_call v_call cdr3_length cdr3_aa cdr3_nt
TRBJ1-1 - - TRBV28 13 CATTGGFRTEAFF TGTGCCACCACGGGTGGATTTCGCACTGAAGCTTTCTTT
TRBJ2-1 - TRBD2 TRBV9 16 CASSVGGSGSYNEQFF TGTGCCAGCAGCGTAGGTGGTAGCGGGAGCTACAATGAGCAGTTCTTC
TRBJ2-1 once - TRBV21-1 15 CATPSRTTRYNEQFF TGTGCCACACCTTCAAGGACTACCCGATACAATGAGCAGTTCTTC
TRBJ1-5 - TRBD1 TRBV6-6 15 CASSGQGYSNQPQHF TGTGCCAGCAGTGGACAGGGATATAGCAATCAGCCCCAGCATTTT
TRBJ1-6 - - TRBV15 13 CATSYGDNSPLHF TGTGCCACCTCTTACGGGGATAATTCACCCCTCCACTTT
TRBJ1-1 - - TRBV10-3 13 CAISESADTEAFF TGTGCCATCAGTGAGTCTGCGGATACTGAAGCTTTCTTT
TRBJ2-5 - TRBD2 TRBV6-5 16 CASSYWRGGYQETQYF TGTGCCAGCAGTTACTGGCGGGGGGGGTACCAAGAGACCCAGTACTTC
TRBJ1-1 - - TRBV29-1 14 CSVLLGGRTTEAFF TGCAGCGTTCTATTGGGGGGGCGAACCACTGAAGCTTTCTTT
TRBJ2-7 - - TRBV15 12 CATGDNSYEQYF TGTGCCACCGGGGACAACTCCTACGAGCAGTACTTC
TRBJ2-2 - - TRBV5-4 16 CASRGGLITNTGELFF TGTGCCAGCAGGGGGGGGCTAATAACGAACACCGGGGAGCTGTTTTTT
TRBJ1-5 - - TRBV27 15 CASSLGLNSNQPQHF TGTGCCAGCAGTTTGGGACTGAATAGCAATCAGCCCCAGCATTTT
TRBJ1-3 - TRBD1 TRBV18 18 CASSRTGRQGPSGNTIYF TGTGCCAGCTCACGAACCGGTCGACAGGGCCCCTCTGGAAACACCATATATTTT
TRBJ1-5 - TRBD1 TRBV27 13 CASQGAGNQPQHF TGTGCCAGCCAGGGGGCGGGAAATCAGCCCCAGCATTTT
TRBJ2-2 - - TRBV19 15 CASSIGTLGTGELFF TGTGCCAGTAGCATCGGGACACTTGGAACCGGGGAGCTGTTTTTT
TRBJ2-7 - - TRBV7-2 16 CASSLLGKAGSYEQYF TGTGCCAGCAGCTTATTGGGGAAGGCGGGGAGCTACGAGCAGTACTTC
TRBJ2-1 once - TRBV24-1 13 CATSQNSRGEQFF TGTGCCACCAGTCAAAACTCTAGGGGTGAGCAGTTCTTC
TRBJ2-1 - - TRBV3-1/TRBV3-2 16 CASSQEWAPGGNEQFF TGTGCCAGCAGCCAAGAGTGGGCCCCCGGCGGGAATGAGCAGTTCTTC
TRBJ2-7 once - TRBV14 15 CASSQRPRGSYEQYF TGTGCCAGCAGCCAACGTCCAAGGGGCTCCTACGAGCAGTACTTC
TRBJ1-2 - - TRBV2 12 CASSEGGYGYTF TGTGCCAGCAGTGAAGGGGGCTACGGCTACACCTTC
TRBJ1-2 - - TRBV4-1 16 CASSQDLFTGWAGYTF TGCGCCAGCAGCCAAGATCTCTTTACAGGGTGGGCTGGCTACACCTTC
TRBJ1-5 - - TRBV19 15 CASRDEGYPNQPQHF TGTGCCAGTAGAGATGAGGGATACCCCAATCAGCCCCAGCATTTT
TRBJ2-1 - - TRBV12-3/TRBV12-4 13 CASRGVGPGEQFF TGTGCCAGCAGAGGCGTTGGCCCAGGGGAGCAGTTCTTC
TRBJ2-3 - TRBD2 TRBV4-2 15 CASTRGAGESDTQYF TGTGCCAGCACCCGAGGTGCGGGAGAGTCAGATACGCAGTATTTT
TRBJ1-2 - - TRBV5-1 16 CASSLGGTDLDYGYTF TGCGCCAGCAGCTTGGGTGGAACAGACCTGGACTATGGCTACACCTTC
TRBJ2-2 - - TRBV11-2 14 CASTLTNYPGELFF TGTGCCAGCACCCTCACCAACTACCCCGGGGAGCTGTTTTTT
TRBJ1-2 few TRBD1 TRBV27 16 CASSSRTQGVVYGYTF TGTGCCAGCAGTTCGCGGACACAGGGGGTGGTCTATGGCTACACCTTC
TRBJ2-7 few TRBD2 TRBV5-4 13 CASSSGTSPEQYF TGTGCCAGCAGCTCCGGGACTAGTCCCGAGCAGTACTTC
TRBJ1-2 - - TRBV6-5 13 CASTNREVYGYTF TGTGCCAGCACAAACAGGGAAGTCTATGGCTACACCTTC
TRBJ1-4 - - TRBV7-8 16 CASSLKDTGRGEKLFF TGTGCCAGCAGCTTAAAGGACACAGGGAGGGGGGAAAAACTGTTTTTT
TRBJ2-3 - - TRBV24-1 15 CATSDFPSGTDTQYF TGTGCCACCAGTGATTTCCCTAGCGGCACAGATACGCAGTATTTT
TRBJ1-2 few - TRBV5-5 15 CASSSTQGSLSGYTF TGTGCCAGCAGCTCTACCCAGGGGTCCCTTAGCGGCTACACCTTC
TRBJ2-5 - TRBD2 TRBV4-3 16 CASSQDRLAGEETQYF TGCGCCAGCAGCCAAGATCGACTAGCGGGAGAAGAGACCCAGTACTTC
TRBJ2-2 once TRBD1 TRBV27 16 CASSSGTGRGTGELFF TGTGCCAGCAGTTCCGGGACAGGGCGTGGCACCGGGGAGCTGTTTTTT
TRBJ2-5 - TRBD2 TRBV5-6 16 CASSLGSGSLGRTQYF TGTGCCAGCAGCTTAGGTAGCGGGAGCCTTGGTAGGACCCAGTACTTC
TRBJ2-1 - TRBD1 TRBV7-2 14 CASSPGTGTNEQFF TGTGCCAGCAGCCCCGGGACAGGGACGAATGAGCAGTTCTTC
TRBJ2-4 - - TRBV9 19 CASSPSVGALKRAKNIQYF TGTGCCAGCAGCCCATCGGTAGGGGCCCTTAAAAGAGCCAAAAACATTCAGTACTTC
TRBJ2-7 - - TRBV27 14 CASSLTGLPYEQYF TGTGCCAGCAGCCTGACGGGGTTGCCCTACGAGCAGTACTTC
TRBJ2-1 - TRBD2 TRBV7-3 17 CASSGTSGGTTYNEQFF TGTGCCAGCAGCGGGACTAGCGGGGGCACCACCTACAATGAGCAGTTCTTC
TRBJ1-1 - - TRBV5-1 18 CASSPRFGPRGFSTEAFF TGCGCCAGCAGCCCGAGGTTTGGACCGAGGGGGTTTTCCACTGAAGCTTTCTTT
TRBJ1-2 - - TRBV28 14 CASSLSQGSYGYTF TGTGCCAGCAGTTTATCTCAGGGTTCCTATGGCTACACCTTC
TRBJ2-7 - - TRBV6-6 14 CASSYSTGNGEQYF TGTGCCAGCAGTTACTCTACAGGGAACGGCGAGCAGTACTTC
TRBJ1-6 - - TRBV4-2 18 CASSQNTRTTSGNSPLHF TGTGCCAGCAGCCAAAATACCCGCACAACGAGCGGTAATTCACCCCTCCACTTT
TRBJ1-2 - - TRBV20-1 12 CSASPQVHGYTF TGCAGTGCTAGTCCACAGGTACATGGCTACACCTTC
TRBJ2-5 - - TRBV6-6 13 CASSSRGWETQYF TGTGCCAGCAGTTCTCGCGGTTGGGAGACCCAGTACTTC
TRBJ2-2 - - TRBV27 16 CASSSPVGHSTGELFF TGTGCCAGCAGTTCGCCAGTCGGACATTCCACCGGGGAGCTGTTTTTT
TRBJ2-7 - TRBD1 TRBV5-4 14 CASSGPGQSYEQYF TGTGCCAGCAGCGGACCGGGACAGTCCTACGAGCAGTACTTC
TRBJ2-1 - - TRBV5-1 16 CASSPAAGHLSNEQFF TGCGCCAGCAGCCCGGCCGCAGGGCACCTCTCAAATGAGCAGTTCTTC
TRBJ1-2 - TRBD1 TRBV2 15 CASKKRDRGVYGYTF TGTGCCAGCAAAAAACGGGACAGGGGGGTATATGGCTACACCTTC
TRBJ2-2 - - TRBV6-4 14 CASSPDTNTGELFF TGTGCCAGCAGCCCGGACACAAACACCGGGGAGCTGTTTTTT
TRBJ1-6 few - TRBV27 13 CASSLTENSPLHF TGTGCCAGCAGTTTGACAGAAAATTCACCCCTCCACTTT
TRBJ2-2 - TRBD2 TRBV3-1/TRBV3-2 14 CASSRTSGTGELFF TGTGCCAGCAGCAGGACTAGCGGCACCGGGGAGCTGTTTTTT
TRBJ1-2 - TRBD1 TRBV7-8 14 CASSLTRQGSGYTF TGTGCCAGCAGCTTGACCCGACAGGGCAGTGGCTACACCTTC
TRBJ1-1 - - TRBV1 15 CTSSHPLGGDTEAFF TGCACCAGCAGCCACCCCCTGGGGGGAGACACTGAAGCTTTCTTT
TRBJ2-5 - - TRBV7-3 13 CASSPGGRVTQYF TGTGCCAGCAGCCCAGGGGGGCGGGTGACCCAGTACTTC
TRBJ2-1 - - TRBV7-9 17 CASSPQGLAGAYNEQFF TGTGCCAGCAGCCCTCAGGGGTTGGCGGGGGCATACAATGAGCAGTTCTTC
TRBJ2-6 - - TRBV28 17 CASRRSAGSSGANVLTF TGTGCCAGCAGACGATCAGCGGGTAGCTCTGGGGCCAACGTCCTGACTTTC
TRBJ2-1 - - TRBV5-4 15 CASSLGTYSYNEQFF TGTGCCAGCAGCCTCGGGACTTACTCCTACAATGAGCAGTTCTTC
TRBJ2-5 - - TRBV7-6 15 CASNPGTASQETQYF TGTGCCAGCAACCCAGGGACTGCGAGCCAAGAGACCCAGTACTTC
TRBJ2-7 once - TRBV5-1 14 CASSELEPTYEQYF TGCGCCAGCAGCGAGCTAGAGCCGACCTACGAGCAGTACTTC
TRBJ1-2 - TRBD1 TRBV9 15 CASSVEGQGFGGYTF TGTGCCAGCAGCGTAGAGGGACAGGGTTTTGGCGGCTACACCTTC